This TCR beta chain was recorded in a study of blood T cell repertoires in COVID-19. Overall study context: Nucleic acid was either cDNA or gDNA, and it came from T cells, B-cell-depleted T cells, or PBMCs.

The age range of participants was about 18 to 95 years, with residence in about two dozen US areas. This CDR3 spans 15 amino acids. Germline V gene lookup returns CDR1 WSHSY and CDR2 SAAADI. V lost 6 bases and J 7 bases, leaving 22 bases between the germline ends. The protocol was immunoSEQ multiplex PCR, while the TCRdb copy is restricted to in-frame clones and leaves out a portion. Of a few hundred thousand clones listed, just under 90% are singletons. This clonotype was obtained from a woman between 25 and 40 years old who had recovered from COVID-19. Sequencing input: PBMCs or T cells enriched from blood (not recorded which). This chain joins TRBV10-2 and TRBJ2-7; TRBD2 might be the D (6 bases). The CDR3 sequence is CASRIRDSQLAEQYF. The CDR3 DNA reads TGCGCCAGCAGAATCCGGGACTCTCAATTGGCTGAGCAGTACTTC.